This T cell receptor beta chain was identified during a study of technical replicates of blood from a few donors. The CDR3 spans 14 residues. CDR1 is MNHEY, CDR2 SVGAGI, per germline. V dropped 5 bases and J dropped 3; count of bases not matched to a gene: 5. Some clones are missing from TCRdb's copy, which holds only in-frame ones; the method was immunoSEQ multiplex PCR. The repertoire holds roughly 68,000 clones, with roughly 86% as singletons. The TCR comes from a human donor in good health. Some clones in this sample may be carry-over from other donors' samples. The sequencing input was PBMCs. The gene calls are TRBV6-5 and TRBJ2-7; the match to TRBD2 covers 9 bases. CDR3 in DNA: TGTGCCAGCAGTGACGTAGCGGGGGACTACGAGCAGTACTTC. Translated, it gives CASSDVAGDYEQYF.